Listed below are T cell receptor beta chains from one sample, sequenced in a study of blood T cell repertoires in COVID-19. This table comes from immunoSEQ multiplex PCR, and its TCRdb copy is limited to in-frame clones, with some not included. Altogether 240,000 or so clones are present, roughly 80% being singletons, with the ten largest covering about 3.2%. The sample taken for sequencing was peripheral blood. The receptors were sampled from a young woman with acute or convalescent COVID-19. Each CDR3 is given with its conserved first and last residue. Each record gives: CDR3 protein, V gene.

CDR3 protein: CASTGGQASEQYF; V gene: TRBV5-1
CDR3 protein: CASSQPQGTAYEQYF; V gene: TRBV23-1
CDR3 protein: CASSFKSDRQTYEQYF; V gene: TRBV5-6
CDR3 protein: CAWSDMANEKLFF; V gene: TRBV30
CDR3 protein: CASSSPGLAGGRGTQYF; V gene: TRBV11-2
CDR3 protein: CASSDGSDFNYGYTF; V gene: TRBV10-2
CDR3 protein: CASSPRDSLHEKLFF; V gene: TRBV9
CDR3 protein: CASSLDRGRYGYTF; V gene: TRBV6-5
CDR3 protein: CASRDTGGANEKLFF; V gene: TRBV6-5
CDR3 protein: CASSRVPTGVNSPLHF; V gene: TRBV19
CDR3 protein: CASSLGGTGGYGYTF; V gene: TRBV7-8
CDR3 protein: CATSDFGSYNEQFF; V gene: TRBV24-1
CDR3 protein: CASSISQGSYEQYF; V gene: TRBV19
CDR3 protein: CASSDLTGAEKLFF; V gene: TRBV2
CDR3 protein: CASSPTIGTGASEQYF; V gene: TRBV6-6
CDR3 protein: CASSPGGWGPYGYTF; V gene: TRBV9
CDR3 protein: CASALKETQYF; V gene: TRBV2
CDR3 protein: CASSVEAGGMQGYTF; V gene: TRBV9